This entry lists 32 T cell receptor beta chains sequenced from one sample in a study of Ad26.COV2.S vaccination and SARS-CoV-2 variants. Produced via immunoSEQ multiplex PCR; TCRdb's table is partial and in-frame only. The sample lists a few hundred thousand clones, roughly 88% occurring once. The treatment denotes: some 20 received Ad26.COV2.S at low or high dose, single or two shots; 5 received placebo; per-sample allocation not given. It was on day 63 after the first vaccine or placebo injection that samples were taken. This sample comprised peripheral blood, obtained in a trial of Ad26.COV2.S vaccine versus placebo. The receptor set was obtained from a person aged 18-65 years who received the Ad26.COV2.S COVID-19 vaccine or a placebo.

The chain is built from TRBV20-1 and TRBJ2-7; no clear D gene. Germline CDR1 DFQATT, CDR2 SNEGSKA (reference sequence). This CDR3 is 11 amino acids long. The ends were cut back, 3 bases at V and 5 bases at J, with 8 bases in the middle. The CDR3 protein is CSASRPHEQYF. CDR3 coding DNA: TGCAGTGCTAGCCGGCCCCACGAGCAGTACTTC.

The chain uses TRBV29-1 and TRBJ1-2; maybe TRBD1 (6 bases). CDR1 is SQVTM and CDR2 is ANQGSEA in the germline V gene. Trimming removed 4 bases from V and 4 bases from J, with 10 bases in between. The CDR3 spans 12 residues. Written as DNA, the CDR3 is TGCAGCGTTGTTGGGGACATCTATGGCTACACCTTC. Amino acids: CSVVGDIYGYTF.

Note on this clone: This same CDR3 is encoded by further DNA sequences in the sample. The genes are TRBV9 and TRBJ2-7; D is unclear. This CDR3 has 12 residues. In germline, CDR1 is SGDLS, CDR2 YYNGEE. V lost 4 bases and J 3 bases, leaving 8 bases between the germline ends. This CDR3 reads CASSTTDYEQYF. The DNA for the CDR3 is TGTGCCAGCAGCACGACGGACTACGAGCAGTACTTC.

CDR3: CASSLAPSSGGYNEQFF. The CDR3 DNA reads TGCGCCAGCAGCTTGGCCCCCTCTAGCGGCGGGTACAATGAGCAGTTCTTC. This sequence joins TRBV5-1 and TRBJ2-1; 7 bases are a match to TRBD2. V lost 0 bases and J lost 4; bases outside the gene matches: 10. The CDR3 runs 17 residues. Germline CDR1 is SGHRS and CDR2 is YFSETQ. The full variable domain, its missing parts supplied by reference TRBV5-1 and TRBJ2-1, is KAGVTQTPRYLIKTRGQQVTLSCSPISGHRSVSWYQQTPGQGLQFLFEYFSETQRNKGNFPGRFSGRQFSNSRSEMNVSTLELGDSALYLCASSLAPSSGGYNEQFFGPGTRLTVL.

CDR3 in amino acids: CASSLVNPGEQYF. The CDR3 DNA sequence: TGTGCCAGCAGCTTAGTTAACCCGGGCGAGCAGTACTTC. The V and J genes are TRBV11-2 and TRBJ2-7, with D unclear. Looked up from germline, CDR1 is SGHAT and CDR2 is FQNNGV. The germline V and J ends were trimmed by 1 base and 6 bases, with 10 bases remaining between them. There are 13 residues in the CDR3.

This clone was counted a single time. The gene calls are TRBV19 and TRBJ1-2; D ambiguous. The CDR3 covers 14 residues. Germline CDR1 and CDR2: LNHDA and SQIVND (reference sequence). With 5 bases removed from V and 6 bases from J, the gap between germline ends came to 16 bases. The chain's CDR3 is CASSPLGGADGYTF. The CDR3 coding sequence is TGTGCCAGTAGTCCTCTGGGAGGAGCCGATGGCTACACCTTC.

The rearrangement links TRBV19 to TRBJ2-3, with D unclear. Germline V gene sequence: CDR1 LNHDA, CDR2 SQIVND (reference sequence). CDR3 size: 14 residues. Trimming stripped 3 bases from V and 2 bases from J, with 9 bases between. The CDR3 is CASSISRFTDTQYF. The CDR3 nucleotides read TGTGCCAGTAGTATTAGCAGATTCACAGATACGCAGTATTTT.

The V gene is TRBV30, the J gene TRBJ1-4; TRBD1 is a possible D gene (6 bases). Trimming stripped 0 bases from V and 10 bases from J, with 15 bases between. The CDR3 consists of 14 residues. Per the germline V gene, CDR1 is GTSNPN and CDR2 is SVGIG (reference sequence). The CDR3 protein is CAWSVGGASGKLFF. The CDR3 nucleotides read TGTGCCTGGAGTGTAGGGGGGGCATCGGGAAAACTGTTTTTT.

CDR3 loop: CAWSAQGAPSGANVLTF. CDR3 bases: TGTGCCTGGAGTGCACAGGGGGCCCCGTCTGGGGCCAACGTCCTGACTTTC. V usage is TRBV30 and J usage is TRBJ2-6; 9 bases map to TRBD1. The CDR3 consists of 17 residues. J lost 1 base, V lost 1 base, and 5 bases had no gene match. Germline values: CDR1 GTSNPN, CDR2 SVGIG (reference sequence). Looking up the rest from reference TRBV30 and TRBJ2-6 gives the full variable domain: SQTIHQWPATLVQPVGSPLSLECTVEGTSNPNLYWYRQAAGRGLQLLFYSVGIGQISSEVPQNLSASRPQDRQFILSSKKLLLSDSGFYLCAWSAQGAPSGANVLTFGAGSRLTVL.

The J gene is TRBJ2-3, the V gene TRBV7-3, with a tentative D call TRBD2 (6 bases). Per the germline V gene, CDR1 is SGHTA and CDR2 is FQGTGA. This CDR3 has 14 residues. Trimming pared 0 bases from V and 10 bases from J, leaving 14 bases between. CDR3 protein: CASSLTGALASQYF. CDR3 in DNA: TGTGCCAGCAGCTTAACGGGCGCCCTAGCGTCGCAGTATTTT.

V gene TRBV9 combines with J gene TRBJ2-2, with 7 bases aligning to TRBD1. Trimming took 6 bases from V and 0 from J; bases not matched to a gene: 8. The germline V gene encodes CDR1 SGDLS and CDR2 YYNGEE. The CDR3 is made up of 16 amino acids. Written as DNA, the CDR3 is TGTGCCAGCAACCAAGGGGGACAGCCGAACACCGGGGAGCTGTTTTTT. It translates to CASNQGGQPNTGELFF.

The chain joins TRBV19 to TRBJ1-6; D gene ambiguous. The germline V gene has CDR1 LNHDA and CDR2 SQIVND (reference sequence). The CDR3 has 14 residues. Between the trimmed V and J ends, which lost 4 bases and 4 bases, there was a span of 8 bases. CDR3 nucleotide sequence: TGTGCCAGTAGTACCGGTCCGTATAATTCACCCCTCCACTTT. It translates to CASSTGPYNSPLHF.

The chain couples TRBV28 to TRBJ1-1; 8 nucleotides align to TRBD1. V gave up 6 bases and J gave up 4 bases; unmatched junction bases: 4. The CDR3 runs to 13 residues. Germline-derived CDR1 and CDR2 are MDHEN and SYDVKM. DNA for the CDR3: TGTGCCAGCAGAGAACAGGGGGGCACTGAAGCTTTCTTT. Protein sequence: CASREQGGTEAFF. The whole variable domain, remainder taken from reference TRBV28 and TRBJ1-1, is DVKVTQSSRYLVKRTGEKVFLECVQDMDHENMFWYRQDPGLGLRLIYFSYDVKMKEKGDIPEGYSVSREKKERFSLILESASTNQTSMYLCASREQGGTEAFFGQGTRLTVV.

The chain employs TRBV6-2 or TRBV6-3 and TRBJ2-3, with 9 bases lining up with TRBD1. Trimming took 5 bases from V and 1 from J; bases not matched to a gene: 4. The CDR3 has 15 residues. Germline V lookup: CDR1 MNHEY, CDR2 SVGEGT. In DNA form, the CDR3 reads TGTGCCAGCAGTAAGGGACAGGGCCGCACAGATACGCAGTATTTT. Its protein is CASSKGQGRTDTQYF.

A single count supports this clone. CDR3 residues: CASSSTGVGANVLTF. The CDR3 coding sequence is TGTGCCAGCAGTTCTACAGGGGTTGGGGCCAACGTCCTGACTTTC. The gene calls are TRBV6-2 or TRBV6-3 and TRBJ2-6, with 7 bases identical to TRBD1. The CDR3 runs 15 residues. The germline V gene has CDR1 MNHEY and CDR2 SVGEGT. J was trimmed by 3 bases and V by 4 bases; bases with no gene match: 3.

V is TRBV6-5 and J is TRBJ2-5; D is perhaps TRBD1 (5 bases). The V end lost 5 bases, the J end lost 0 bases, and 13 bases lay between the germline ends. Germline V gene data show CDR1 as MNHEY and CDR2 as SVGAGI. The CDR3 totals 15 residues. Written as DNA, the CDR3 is TGTGCCAGCAGTAGAACACAGGCCAACCAAGAGACCCAGTACTTC. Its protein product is CASSRTQANQETQYF.

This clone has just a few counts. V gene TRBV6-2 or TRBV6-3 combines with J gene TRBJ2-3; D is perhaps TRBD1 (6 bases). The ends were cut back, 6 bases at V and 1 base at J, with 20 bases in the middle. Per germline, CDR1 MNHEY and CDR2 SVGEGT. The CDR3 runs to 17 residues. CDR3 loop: CASRYPGTRGGTDTQYF. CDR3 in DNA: TGTGCCAGCAGATACCCGGGGACAAGGGGTGGCACAGATACGCAGTATTTT.

In nucleotides, the CDR3 is TGCGCCAGCAGCTTGGTGATGGGAAGCAAGACTGAAGCTTTCTTT. Translating gives CASSLVMGSKTEAFF. The V call is TRBV5-1, the J call TRBJ1-1; D is uncertain. The V end lost 0 bases, the J end lost 5 bases, and 14 bases lay between the germline ends. CDR1 SGHRS and CDR2 YFSETQ come from the germline V gene. The CDR3 loop spans 15 amino acids.

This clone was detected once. This chain's CDR3 is CASSQEFNSGGAFDEQFF. CDR3 coding DNA: TGCGCCAGCAGCCAAGAGTTCAATAGCGGGGGGGCCTTTGATGAGCAGTTCTTC. The chain carries TRBV4-1 and TRBJ2-1, with 11 nucleotides matching TRBD2. V lost 0 bases and J lost 8; bases outside the gene matches: 12. CDR1 is MGHRA and CDR2 is YSYEKL in the germline V gene. The CDR3 contains 18 residues.

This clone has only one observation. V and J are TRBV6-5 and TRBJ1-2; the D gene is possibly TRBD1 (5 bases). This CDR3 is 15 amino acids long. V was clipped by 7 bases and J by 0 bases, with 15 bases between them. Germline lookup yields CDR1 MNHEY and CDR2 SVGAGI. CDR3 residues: CASTLRAGSNYGYTF. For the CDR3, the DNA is TGTGCCAGCACCCTCAGGGCAGGGTCTAACTATGGCTACACCTTC.

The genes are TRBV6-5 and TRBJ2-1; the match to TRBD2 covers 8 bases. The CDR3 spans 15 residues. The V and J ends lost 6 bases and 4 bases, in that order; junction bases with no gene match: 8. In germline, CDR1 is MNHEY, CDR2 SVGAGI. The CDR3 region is CASRPGAGGYNEQFF. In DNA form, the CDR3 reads TGTGCCAGCAGACCCGGGGCGGGGGGTTACAATGAGCAGTTCTTC.

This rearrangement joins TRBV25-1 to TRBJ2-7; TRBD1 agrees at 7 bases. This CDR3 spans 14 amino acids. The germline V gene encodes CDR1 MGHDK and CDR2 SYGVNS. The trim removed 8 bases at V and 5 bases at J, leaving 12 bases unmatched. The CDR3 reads CASATPGTVHEQYF. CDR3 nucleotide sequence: TGTGCCAGCGCGACCCCCGGGACAGTCCACGAGCAGTACTTC.

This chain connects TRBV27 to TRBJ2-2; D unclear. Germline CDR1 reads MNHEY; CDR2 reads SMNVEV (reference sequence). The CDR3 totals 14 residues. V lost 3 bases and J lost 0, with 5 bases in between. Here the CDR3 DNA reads TGTGCCAGCAGTTTGAGCGCGAACACCGGGGAGCTGTTTTTT. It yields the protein CASSLSANTGELFF.

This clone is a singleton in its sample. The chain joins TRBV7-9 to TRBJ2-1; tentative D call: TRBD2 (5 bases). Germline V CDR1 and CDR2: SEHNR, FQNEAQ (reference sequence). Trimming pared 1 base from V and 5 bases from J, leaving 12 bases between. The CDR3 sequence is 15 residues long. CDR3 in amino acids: CASSLGASFNNEQFF. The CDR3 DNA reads TGTGCCAGCAGCTTAGGGGCTAGCTTCAACAATGAGCAGTTCTTC.

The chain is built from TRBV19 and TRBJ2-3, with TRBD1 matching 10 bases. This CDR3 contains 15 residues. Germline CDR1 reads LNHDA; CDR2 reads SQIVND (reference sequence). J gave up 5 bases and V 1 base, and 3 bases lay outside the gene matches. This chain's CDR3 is CASSIGQGAGDTQYF. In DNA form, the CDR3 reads TGTGCCAGTAGTATAGGACAGGGGGCTGGAGATACGCAGTATTTT.

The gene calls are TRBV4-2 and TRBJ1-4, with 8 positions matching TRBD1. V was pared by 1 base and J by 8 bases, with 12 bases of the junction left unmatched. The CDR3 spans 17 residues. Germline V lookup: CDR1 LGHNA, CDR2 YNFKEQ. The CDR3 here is CASSQVNPTGAREKLFF. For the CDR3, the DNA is TGTGCCAGCAGCCAAGTAAACCCGACAGGGGCTAGGGAAAAACTGTTTTTT.

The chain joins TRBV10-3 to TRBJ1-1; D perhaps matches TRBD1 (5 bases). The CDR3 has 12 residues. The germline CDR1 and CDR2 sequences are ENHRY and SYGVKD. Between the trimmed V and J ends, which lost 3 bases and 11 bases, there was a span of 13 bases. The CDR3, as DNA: TGTGCCATCAGTGATGTCGGGAGGGGTGCTTTCTTT. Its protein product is CAISDVGRGAFF.

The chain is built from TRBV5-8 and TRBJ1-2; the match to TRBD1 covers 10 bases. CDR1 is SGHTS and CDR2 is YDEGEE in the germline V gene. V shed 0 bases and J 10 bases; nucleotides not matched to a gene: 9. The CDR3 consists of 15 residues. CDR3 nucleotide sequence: TGTGCCAGCAGCTTGGAATTTGCGGGACAGGGGATCTACACCTTC. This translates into CASSLEFAGQGIYTF.

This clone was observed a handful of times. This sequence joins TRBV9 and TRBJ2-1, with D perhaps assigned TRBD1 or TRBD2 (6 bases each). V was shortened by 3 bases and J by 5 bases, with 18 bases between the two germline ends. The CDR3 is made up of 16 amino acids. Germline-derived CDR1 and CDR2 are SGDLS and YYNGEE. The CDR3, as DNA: TGTGCCAGCAGCGCCCGGGCCTCGGGGGCCCACAATGAGCAGTTCTTC. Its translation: CASSARASGAHNEQFF.

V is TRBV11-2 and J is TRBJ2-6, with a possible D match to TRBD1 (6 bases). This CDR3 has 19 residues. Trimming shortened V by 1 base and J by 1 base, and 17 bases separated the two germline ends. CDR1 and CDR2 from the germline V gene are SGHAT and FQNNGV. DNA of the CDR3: TGTGCCAGCAGCTTAGGAACAGGGCGGTTCTTTTCTGGGGCCAACGTCCTGACTTTC. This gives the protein CASSLGTGRFFSGANVLTF.

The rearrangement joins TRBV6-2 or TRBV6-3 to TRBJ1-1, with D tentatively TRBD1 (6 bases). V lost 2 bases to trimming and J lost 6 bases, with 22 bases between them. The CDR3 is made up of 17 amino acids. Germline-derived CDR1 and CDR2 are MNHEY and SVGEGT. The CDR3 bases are TGTGCCAGCAGTTACAGGGGGGAAGCCACCGTCGGTTCTGAAGCTTTCTTT. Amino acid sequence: CASSYRGEATVGSEAFF.

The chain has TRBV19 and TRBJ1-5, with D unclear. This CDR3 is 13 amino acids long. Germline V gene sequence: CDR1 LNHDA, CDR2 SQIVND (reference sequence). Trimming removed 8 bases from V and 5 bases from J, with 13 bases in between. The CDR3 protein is CASSEFEDQPQHF. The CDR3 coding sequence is TGTGCCAGTTCAGAGTTTGAGGATCAGCCCCAGCATTTT.